These T cell receptor beta chains were read from a single sample in a study of OX40 agonist ivuxolimab in advanced cancers. Using immunoSEQ multiplex PCR, the repertoire was profiled, and TCRdb retains in-frame clones only, with some absent. The sample includes 70,000 or so clones, 88% of them seen just once. This sample comprised CD4+ or CD8+ T cells sorted from blood, obtained in a trial of the OX40 agonist ivuxolimab. The receptors were gathered from an adult with an advanced solid tumor such as melanoma, head and neck, liver or kidney cancer. The CDR3 runs from the conserved cysteine through the conserved F or W. A D gene is named only where the DNA matches it firmly. Clone size is stated in some rows and not others, as once, few, many or a class when expanded.

V,size,J,D,CDR3,DNA
TRBV5-1,.,TRBJ2-7,.,CASSLDDGSYEQYF,TGTGCCAGCAGCTTGGACGACGGCTCCTACGAGCAGTACTTC
TRBV2,once,TRBJ1-1,.,CASSPQGSSTEAFF,TGTGCCAGCAGCCCCCAGGGGTCGAGCACTGAAGCTTTCTTT
TRBV4-1,.,TRBJ2-1,TRBD1,CASSPSQGQGRNEQFF,TGCGCCAGCAGCCCCTCCCAGGGACAGGGTAGAAATGAGCAGTTCTTC
TRBV10-3,.,TRBJ2-1,.,CAISVSSAPNNEQFF,TGTGCCATCAGTGTATCCTCCGCCCCGAACAATGAGCAGTTCTTC
TRBV7-3,few,TRBJ2-5,.,CASSFGAQETQYF,TGTGCCAGCAGCTTTGGGGCCCAAGAGACCCAGTACTTC
TRBV10-3,.,TRBJ1-2,.,CAISVSGGTLGYTF,TGTGCCATCAGTGTTTCTGGCGGGACCCTTGGCTACACCTTC
TRBV28,.,TRBJ2-2,.,CASSLDRGGELFF,TGTGCCAGCAGTTTGGACAGAGGCGGGGAGCTGTTTTTT
TRBV4-1,.,TRBJ2-5,.,CASSLSSRAGETQYF,TGCGCCAGCAGCCTTTCATCGAGGGCAGGAGAGACCCAGTACTTC
TRBV11-2,.,TRBJ2-1,TRBD2,CASSPREKALAGGRNEQFF,TGTGCCAGCAGCCCGCGGGAGAAGGCACTAGCGGGAGGGCGGAATGAGCAGTTCTTC
TRBV21-1,.,TRBJ2-5,.,CASSKSDTLPRGETQYF,TGTGCCAGCAGCAAATCGGACACACTCCCTCGAGGGGAGACCCAGTACTTC
TRBV30,.,TRBJ1-1,.,CAWTNGRAGNTEAFF,TGTGCCTGGACGAATGGCAGGGCGGGAAACACTGAAGCTTTCTTT
TRBV28,.,TRBJ1-4,.,CASLTWTSEKLFF,TGTGCCAGCCTAACGTGGACGAGTGAAAAACTGTTTTTT
TRBV7-9,.,TRBJ2-7,.,CASSLTLSYEQYF,TGTGCCAGCAGCCTTACGCTTTCGTACGAGCAGTACTTC
TRBV5-1,.,TRBJ1-1,.,CASSWSMGSGEAFF,TGCGCCAGCAGCTGGAGTATGGGATCGGGTGAAGCTTTCTTT
TRBV28,.,TRBJ1-2,.,CASSSGFVDGYTF,TGTGCCAGCAGTTCCGGTTTCGTGGATGGCTACACCTTC
TRBV11-3,.,TRBJ2-7,.,CASSQRPNYEQYF,TGTGCCAGCAGCCAGCGACCCAACTACGAGCAGTACTTC
TRBV2,.,TRBJ1-1,TRBD1,CASSAGWGTGAVNTEAFF,TGTGCCAGCTCCGCCGGGTGGGGGACAGGGGCGGTGAACACTGAAGCTTTCTTT
TRBV4-2,.,TRBJ2-3,TRBD2,CASSQARLAGGADTQYF,TGTGCCAGCAGCCAAGCCAGACTAGCGGGGGGGGCAGATACGCAGTATTTT
TRBV7-9,.,TRBJ2-1,.,CASVSRTNEQFF,TGTGCCAGTGTGTCGCGTACCAATGAGCAGTTCTTC
TRBV27,.,TRBJ1-2,TRBD1,CASSSPARGQGYTF,TGTGCCAGCAGTTCCCCGGCCAGGGGGCAAGGCTACACCTTC
TRBV5-1,once,TRBJ1-4,.,CASSLAVGRGFNEKLFF,TGCGCCAGCAGCTTGGCTGTGGGCCGAGGGTTTAATGAAAAACTGTTTTTT
TRBV6-5,once,TRBJ2-7,TRBD2,CASSYSGGSSYEQYF,TGTGCCAGCAGTTACTCGGGGGGGTCCTCCTACGAGCAGTACTTC
TRBV9,few,TRBJ2-2,TRBD2,CASSVSGSVSGELFF,TGTGCCAGCAGCGTTAGCGGGAGCGTCTCCGGGGAGCTGTTTTTT
TRBV11-2,.,TRBJ2-5,.,CASSLGEKETQYF,TGTGCCAGCAGCTTAGGAGAAAAAGAGACCCAGTACTTC
TRBV29-1,.,TRBJ1-2,TRBD1,CSVVGTGEGYTF,TGCAGCGTTGTGGGGACAGGGGAGGGCTACACCTTC
TRBV4-1,.,TRBJ2-7,TRBD2,CASSQVGGAGFGEQYF,TGCGCCAGCAGCCAAGTCGGGGGGGCAGGGTTTGGCGAGCAGTACTTC
TRBV15,.,TRBJ2-5,TRBD2,CATSRAGPAGETQYF,TGTGCCACCAGCAGAGCTGGGCCAGCGGGGGAGACCCAGTACTTC
TRBV7-2,.,TRBJ2-7,.,CASSLLASEGYEQYF,TGTGCCAGCAGCTTATTGGCCTCCGAGGGCTACGAGCAGTACTTC
TRBV5-4,.,TRBJ2-7,TRBD1,CASSRGQGYEQYF,TGTGCCAGCAGCCGGGGACAGGGCTACGAGCAGTACTTC
TRBV7-2,.,TRBJ1-2,.,CASSLRGRGYTF,TGTGCCAGCAGCTTAAGGGGAAGAGGCTACACCTTC
TRBV11-2,.,TRBJ2-5,.,CASSFSRRETQYF,TGTGCCAGCAGCTTTTCTAGGAGGGAGACCCAGTACTTC
TRBV6-1,once,TRBJ2-7,.,CASSEFSPDEQYF,TGTGCCAGCAGTGAATTTTCTCCCGACGAGCAGTACTTC
TRBV2,.,TRBJ2-3,.,CASTTGPTDTQYF,TGTGCCAGCACCACGGGGCCCACAGATACGCAGTATTTT
TRBV10-3,.,TRBJ2-1,.,CAISGPGPHEQFF,TGTGCCATCAGTGGGCCAGGCCCCCATGAGCAGTTCTTC
TRBV19,.,TRBJ2-1,TRBD2,CASRLGLAEHNEQFF,TGTGCCAGTAGACTTGGACTAGCGGAGCACAATGAGCAGTTCTTC
TRBV5-4,.,TRBJ2-5,TRBD2,CASSLREGYQETQYF,TGTGCCAGCAGCTTGCGGGAGGGTTACCAAGAGACCCAGTACTTC
TRBV29-1,.,TRBJ2-7,.,CSVSRGASSYEQYF,TGCAGCGTTTCCAGGGGGGCCAGCTCCTACGAGCAGTACTTC
TRBV19,.,TRBJ2-2,.,CASSRGAGELFF,TGTGCCAGTAGTCGGGGTGCCGGGGAGCTGTTTTTT
TRBV28,.,TRBJ2-1,.,CASSLEGSYNEQFF,TGTGCCAGCAGTTTGGAGGGCTCCTACAATGAGCAGTTCTTC
TRBV7-2,once,TRBJ2-1,TRBD2,CASSLAFSGGDEQFF,TGTGCCAGCAGCTTAGCTTTTAGCGGGGGTGATGAGCAGTTCTTC
TRBV5-6,.,TRBJ1-2,.,CASSLDPVLGSGYTF,TGTGCCAGCAGCTTGGACCCAGTCCTCGGGAGTGGCTACACCTTC
TRBV9,.,TRBJ1-2,TRBD1,CASSPGTGKGYGYTF,TGTGCCAGCAGCCCCGGGACAGGGAAAGGCTATGGCTACACCTTC
TRBV28,.,TRBJ1-1,.,CASSAPLGSMNTEAFF,TGTGCCAGCAGTGCCCCCTTGGGCAGCATGAACACTGAAGCTTTCTTT
TRBV9,.,TRBJ1-1,.,CASSPSPEDEAFF,TGTGCCAGCAGCCCCAGCCCTGAGGATGAAGCTTTCTTT
TRBV18,once,TRBJ1-5,.,CASSPIRQAHNQPQHF,TGTGCCAGCTCACCCATTCGACAGGCCCACAATCAGCCCCAGCATTTT
TRBV7-3,.,TRBJ2-3,.,CASSLISGVGDTQYF,TGTGCCAGCAGCTTAATTTCAGGGGTGGGAGATACGCAGTATTTT
TRBV2,.,TRBJ2-3,TRBD2,CASSVASGGTTRDTQYF,TGTGCCAGCAGTGTGGCTAGCGGGGGCACCACCAGGGATACGCAGTATTTT
TRBV6-1,once,TRBJ1-5,TRBD1,CASSFRDREDPQHF,TGTGCCAGCAGTTTCCGGGACAGGGAAGACCCCCAGCATTTT
TRBV9,.,TRBJ1-2,.,CASSVSGNYGYTF,TGTGCCAGCAGCGTATCCGGTAACTATGGCTACACCTTC
TRBV5-4,.,TRBJ1-2,TRBD1,CASSLDGTGSSGYTF,TGTGCCAGCAGCCTAGATGGGACAGGATCGTCTGGCTACACCTTC
TRBV2,.,TRBJ1-2,TRBD1,CASSGGTGGIYTF,TGTGCCAGCAGTGGAGGGACAGGGGGAATCTACACCTTC
TRBV28,.,TRBJ2-7,TRBD1,CATADRVSSYEQYF,TGTGCCACCGCGGACAGGGTCAGCTCCTACGAGCAGTACTTC